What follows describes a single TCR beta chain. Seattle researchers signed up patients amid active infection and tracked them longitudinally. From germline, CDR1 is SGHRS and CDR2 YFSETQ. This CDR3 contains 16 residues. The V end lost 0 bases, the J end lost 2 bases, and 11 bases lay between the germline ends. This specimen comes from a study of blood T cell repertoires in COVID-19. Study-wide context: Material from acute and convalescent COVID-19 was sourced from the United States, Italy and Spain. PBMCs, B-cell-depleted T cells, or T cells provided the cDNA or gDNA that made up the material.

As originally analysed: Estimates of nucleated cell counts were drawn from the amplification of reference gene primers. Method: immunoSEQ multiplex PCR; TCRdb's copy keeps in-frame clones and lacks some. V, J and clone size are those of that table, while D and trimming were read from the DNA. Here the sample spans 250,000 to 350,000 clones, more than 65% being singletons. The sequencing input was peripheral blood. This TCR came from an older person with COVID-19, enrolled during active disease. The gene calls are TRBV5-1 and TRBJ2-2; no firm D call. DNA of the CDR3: TGCGCCAGCAGCTTGGATTTCTCGAGAAACACCGGGGAGCTGTTTTTT. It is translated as CASSLDFSRNTGELFF.